This T cell receptor (beta chain) was found in a study of T cell repertoires in cytomegalovirus infection. Study context: Public TCR beta signatures indicated both CMV infection and matching HLA type. Findings and limits, study-wide: In two of eight donors, the top clonotype was HLA-C-restricted CMV-specific.

In its sample, this clonotype was seen a few times. As yet, its antigen is unknown. TCRdb re-called the reads with MiXCR, one entry per CDR3 protein. The table has some 200,000 distinct CDR3 sequences, 7.5% to 10% seen once. J gave up 6 bases and V 2 bases, and 3 bases lay outside the gene matches. The CDR3 contains 15 residues. CDR1 and CDR2 (germline): LGHNA, YSLEER. The V gene is TRBV4-3, the J gene TRBJ1-4; 10 positions match TRBD1. This sequence was found in a human donor in good health (CMV status not recorded). Some clones in this sample may be carry-over from other donors' samples. The sequenced sample consisted of PBMCs. CDR3 sequence reads: CASSQSGTGDEKLFF. In nucleotides, the CDR3 is TGCGCCAGCAGCCAATCCGGGACAGGGGATGAAAAACTGTTTTTT.